In its sample, the clone carrying this T cell receptor (beta chain) was seen many times. Its matching antigen is unknown. The data derive from a study of T cell repertoires in cytomegalovirus infection. Study summary: An indication of both CMV infection and matching HLA type came from public TCR beta signatures. General study findings and limits: What dominated the ex vivo response were HLA-C-restricted CMV-specific TCR beta clonotypes. Cumulative frequency (of public TCR beta family members) identified carriers of CMV plus the relevant HLA.

TCRdb recomputed calls from the reads with MiXCR, one row per CDR3 protein. This table has around 330,000 distinct CDR3 sequences, roughly 15% appearing once. Germline V gene sequence: CDR1 SEHNR, CDR2 FQNEAQ (reference sequence). The CDR3 is 14 amino acids. V was cut by 5 bases and J by 6 bases, with 14 bases left in between. Sequencing input: PBMCs. V is TRBV7-9 and J is TRBJ2-1, with D unresolved. The receptor was derived from a human donor in good health (CMV status not recorded). Some clones in this sample may be carry-over from other donors' samples. In DNA form, the CDR3 reads TGTGCCAGCAGCCCCTCCCGCGGCATCAATGAGCAGTTCTTC. It specifies CASSPSRGINEQFF.